These T cell receptor beta chains were read from a single sample in a study of beta chain features in type 1 diabetes. Method: immunoSEQ multiplex PCR; TCRdb's copy keeps in-frame clones and lacks some. The sample shows approximately 730,000 clones, about an eighth of them seen only once. Material: naive CD4+ T cells from blood. All receptors derive from a man between 18 and 29 years old with type 1 diabetes. Both conserved end residues are trimmed from each CDR3. A D gene is named only where the DNA matches it firmly. Rows give clone size only sometimes, using once, few, many, or a class for an expanded clone.

D,size,J,length,V,CDR3
-,-,TRBJ1-2,13,TRBV6-6,ASSYVVGQLYGYT
-,few,TRBJ1-3,13,TRBV29-1,SAGRLDKDGNTIY
TRBD1,-,TRBJ2-1,10,TRBV18,ASSPVTGVLF
-,many,TRBJ2-3,10,TRBV30,AWSPGGDTQY
-,-,TRBJ1-2,10,TRBV15,ATRDRGYGYT
TRBD1,-,TRBJ1-2,10,TRBV30,ASKDRWGGYT
-,few,TRBJ1-1,12,TRBV7-6,ASSSLRGNTEAF
-,few,TRBJ1-2,13,TRBV29-1,SVDGRQGLHYGYT
-,-,TRBJ1-2,10,TRBV5-1,ASRDTTRGYT
TRBD1,few,TRBJ2-1,14,TRBV28,ASSLFGQGSYNEQF
-,few,TRBJ2-5,10,TRBV5-1,ASSLAQETQY
-,few,TRBJ2-3,13,TRBV10-3,ATTGGVGVPDTQY
-,-,TRBJ2-6,13,TRBV10-3,AISGSGAGANVLT
-,few,TRBJ1-1,14,TRBV28,ASSPYGSTGNTEAF
TRBD1,-,TRBJ1-5,11,TRBV6-6,AGQGNSNQPQH
-,-,TRBJ1-4,9,TRBV7-9,ASSFGEKLF
TRBD1,-,TRBJ2-3,13,TRBV7-9,ASTRTGDTSDTQY
-,few,TRBJ2-6,10,TRBV30,AWSSGANVLT
TRBD2,-,TRBJ2-5,11,TRBV2,ASNRGGAETQY
-,few,TRBJ1-1,11,TRBV25-1,ASSHPGGPRAF
-,few,TRBJ2-3,14,TRBV11-2,ASSPRSKQSTDTQY
TRBD1,few,TRBJ1-2,10,TRBV29-1,SVDDRDYGYT
-,-,TRBJ1-1,11,TRBV19,ASSIGGETEAF